Each of the 29 T cell receptor beta chains below was sequenced from the same sample in a study of T cell responses to AZD1222 COVID-19 vaccine. This table comes from immunoSEQ multiplex PCR, and its TCRdb copy is limited to in-frame clones, with some not included. Altogether about 86,000 clones are present, more than 70% being singletons, with the ten largest covering over 2%. The sequences come from peripheral blood, collected on day 0 of AZD1222 vaccination. These TCRs come from an adult in good health.

This chain uses TRBV5-1 with TRBJ1-2, with D uncertain. There are 14 residues in the CDR3. V was trimmed by 1 base and J by 8 bases, leaving 15 bases between them. Per the germline V gene, CDR1 is SGHRS and CDR2 is YFSETQ. CDR3 DNA sequence: TGCGCCAGCAGCTTGAGGACGGACGAGGGAGGCTACACCTTC. Its protein is CASSLRTDEGGYTF.

The J gene is TRBJ1-1, the V gene TRBV6-4, with D tentatively TRBD1 (5 bases). The germline gives CDR1 MRHNA, CDR2 SNTAGT. Trimming took 6 bases from V and 0 from J, leaving 11 bases between them. The CDR3 extends over 14 amino acids. In DNA, the CDR3 is TGTGCCAGCAGAAGGGACCGACTGAACACTGAAGCTTTCTTT. This codes for CASRRDRLNTEAFF.

This sequence joins TRBV19 and TRBJ2-2; 7 bases line up with TRBD2. The trim removed 5 bases at V and 1 base at J, leaving 13 bases unmatched. Germline CDR1 is LNHDA and CDR2 is SQIVND (reference sequence). This CDR3 is built from 18 residues. The CDR3 region is CASSPRLAQIQNTGELFF. CDR3 DNA sequence: TGTGCCAGTAGTCCGCGACTAGCCCAGATTCAGAACACCGGGGAGCTGTTTTTT.

The chain couples TRBV19 to TRBJ2-7; either TRBD1 or TRBD2 may fit D (5 bases each). This CDR3 has 15 residues. Trimming pared 5 bases from V and 1 base from J, leaving 15 bases between. Germline assignment: CDR1 LNHDA and CDR2 SQIVND (reference sequence). CDR3 in amino acids: CASSPAGTRSYEQYF. CDR3 bases: TGTGCCAGTAGTCCCGCCGGGACGCGGTCCTACGAGCAGTACTTC. The variable domain in full, completed from reference TRBV19 and TRBJ2-7, reads DGGITQSPKYLFRKEGQNVTLSCEQNLNHDAMYWYRQDPGQGLRLIYYSQIVNDFQKGDIAEGYSVSREKKESFPLTVTSAQKNPTAFYLCASSPAGTRSYEQYFGPGTRLTVT.

The chain recombines TRBV9 with TRBJ2-5; 7 bases match TRBD1. The CDR3 is 19 residues long. Germline-derived CDR1 and CDR2 are SGDLS and YYNGEE. V lost 3 bases, J lost 1 base, and 18 bases stayed unmatched. The CDR3 sequence: CASSATKTWDSSSQETQYF. The CDR3 nucleotides read TGTGCCAGCAGCGCCACAAAGACCTGGGACAGTAGTAGCCAAGAGACCCAGTACTTC.

The chain joins TRBV7-2 to TRBJ2-1; a weak D match, TRBD2 (6 bases). This CDR3 contains 19 residues. Germline values: CDR1 SGHTA, CDR2 FQGNSA. V was pared by 2 bases and J by 0 bases, with 20 bases between. The CDR3 nucleotides are TGTGCCAGCAGCTTATATGGGGTGAAGGTGGGAGGCTCCTACAATGAGCAGTTCTTC. Translation gives CASSLYGVKVGGSYNEQFF.

About this clone: In the same sample, other DNA sequences code for this CDR3. V and J are TRBV10-2 and TRBJ2-5; no clear D. V lost 0 bases and J lost 3, with 8 bases in between. The CDR3 is 14 amino acids. CDR1 and CDR2 from the germline V gene are WSHSY and SAAADI. The DNA for the CDR3 is TGCGCCAGCAGTGAGTCTAACAGAGAAGAGACCCAGTACTTC. Translation: CASSESNREETQYF.

The chain carries TRBV30 and TRBJ2-7; 10 bases agree with TRBD2. Germline values: CDR1 GTSNPN, CDR2 SVGIG (reference sequence). J lost 1 base, V lost 3 bases, and 0 bases had no gene match. CDR3 size: 13 residues. As DNA, the CDR3 is TGTGCCTGGAGGACTAGCGGGTCCTACGAGCAGTACTTC. Translating it yields CAWRTSGSYEQYF.

The gene calls are TRBV12-5 and TRBJ1-5; D remains unclear. The germline V and J ends were trimmed by 3 bases and 1 base, with 10 bases remaining between them. This CDR3 comprises 15 residues. In germline, CDR1 is LGHNT, CDR2 FRNRAP. The CDR3 DNA sequence: TGTGCTAGTGGTTTCGGCAGTAGCAGCAATCAGCCCCAGCATTTT. Its translation: CASGFGSSSNQPQHF.

This chain links TRBV5-1 with TRBJ2-5; 10 bases are shared with TRBD1. Looked up from germline, CDR1 is SGHRS and CDR2 is YFSETQ. The length of the CDR3 is 14 residues. V dropped 6 bases and J dropped 4; count of bases not matched to a gene: 6. The chain's CDR3 is CASNPTGGLETQYF. CDR3 sequence (DNA): TGCGCCAGCAACCCGACAGGGGGCCTAGAGACCCAGTACTTC. Filled out from reference TRBV5-1 and TRBJ2-5, the complete variable domain reads KAGVTQTPRYLIKTRGQQVTLSCSPISGHRSVSWYQQTPGQGLQFLFEYFSETQRNKGNFPGRFSGRQFSNSRSEMNVSTLELGDSALYLCASNPTGGLETQYFGPGTRLLVL.

This chain connects TRBV12-3 or TRBV12-4 to TRBJ1-4, with 12 positions matching TRBD1. V gave up 6 bases and J gave up 14 bases; unmatched junction bases: 7. CDR3 length: 13 residues. CDR3 sequence: CASRGTGGKGLFF. In DNA, the CDR3 is TGTGCCAGCAGGGGGACAGGGGGCAAGGGGCTGTTTTTT.

The gene calls are TRBV18 and TRBJ2-3; 8 bases agree with TRBD2. From germline, CDR1 is KGHSH and CDR2 LQKENI. CDR3 length equals 16 residues. The junction had 5 bases not matched to a gene; V was cut back by 2 bases and J by 1 base. The CDR3 nucleotides are TGTGCCAGCTCACCAGGGGTACTAGCGGGCACAGATACGCAGTATTTT. The encoded protein is CASSPGVLAGTDTQYF. The full variable domain, completed using reference TRBV18 and TRBJ2-3, is NAGVMQNPRHLVRRRGQEARLRCSPMKGHSHVYWYRQLPEEGLKFMVYLQKENIIDESGMPKERFSAEFPKEGPSILRIQQVVRGDSAAYFCASSPGVLAGTDTQYFGPGTRLTVL.

This clone came up a few times. This chain uses TRBV30 with TRBJ1-6; D may be TRBD1 (5 bases). Germline V gene sequence: CDR1 GTSNPN, CDR2 SVGIG (reference sequence). The CDR3 spans 15 residues. Trimming took off 4 bases at V and 12 bases at J, with 22 bases between the two ends. CDR3 in DNA: TGTGCCTGGATCGAACCCGGGACCTCAAAGGGACCCCTCCACTTT. This encodes CAWIEPGTSKGPLHF.

The chain recombines TRBV19 with TRBJ1-2; D ambiguous. This CDR3 is built from 12 residues. Trimming took off 0 bases at V and 5 bases at J, with 4 bases between the two ends. The germline V gene encodes CDR1 LNHDA and CDR2 SQIVND (reference sequence). In nucleotides, the CDR3 is TGTGCCAGTAGTATAGATGGGTATGGCTACACCTTC. This gives the protein CASSIDGYGYTF. The full variable domain, completed using reference TRBV19 and TRBJ1-2, is DGGITQSPKYLFRKEGQNVTLSCEQNLNHDAMYWYRQDPGQGLRLIYYSQIVNDFQKGDIAEGYSVSREKKESFPLTVTSAQKNPTAFYLCASSIDGYGYTFGSGTRLTVV.

V gene TRBV5-1 combines with J gene TRBJ1-3; no clear D. Per the germline V gene, CDR1 is SGHRS and CDR2 is YFSETQ. V was pared by 0 bases and J by 2 bases, with 9 bases between. The CDR3 consists of 15 residues. The CDR3 region is CASSLGGGAGNTIYF. The CDR3, as DNA: TGCGCCAGCAGCTTGGGTGGTGGGGCTGGAAACACCATATATTTT. Complete variable domain (other parts from reference TRBV5-1 and TRBJ1-3): KAGVTQTPRYLIKTRGQQVTLSCSPISGHRSVSWYQQTPGQGLQFLFEYFSETQRNKGNFPGRFSGRQFSNSRSEMNVSTLELGDSALYLCASSLGGGAGNTIYFGEGSWLTVV.

This clone was found once. The rearrangement uses TRBV12-3 or TRBV12-4 and TRBJ1-2; D remains ambiguous. The CDR3 covers 12 residues. V lost 3 bases and J lost 8, with 10 bases in between. The CDR3 DNA reads as TGTGCCAGCAGTTTCGCTCCCCGAGGCTACACCTTC. Translation: CASSFAPRGYTF.

CDR3 in amino acids: CASSLVRVGETQYF. CDR3 in DNA: TGCGCCAGCAGCTTGGTCCGGGTAGGGGAGACCCAGTACTTC. The chain links TRBV5-1 to TRBJ2-5; D is undetermined. The CDR3 is 14 amino acids. With 0 bases removed from V and 5 bases from J, the gap between germline ends came to 11 bases. Germline lookup yields CDR1 SGHRS and CDR2 YFSETQ.

This rearrangement joins TRBV18 to TRBJ1-5; D gene ambiguous. Germline V CDR1 and CDR2: KGHSH, LQKENI. Trimming pared 3 bases from V and 0 bases from J, leaving 9 bases between. The CDR3 loop spans 15 amino acids. The CDR3 here is CASSPRGDSNQPQHF. The CDR3 DNA is TGTGCCAGCTCACCCCGAGGAGATAGCAATCAGCCCCAGCATTTT.

Details on this clone: Other DNA sequences of this sample code for an identical CDR3. The gene calls are TRBV18 and TRBJ2-3; no firm D call. Germline lookup yields CDR1 KGHSH and CDR2 LQKENI. Trimming cost V 0 bases and J 0 bases, with 1 base left between them. The CDR3 covers 13 residues. The CDR3 here is CASSPPSTDTQYF. The CDR3, as DNA: TGTGCCAGCTCACCACCGAGCACAGATACGCAGTATTTT.

This chain joins TRBV25-1 and TRBJ2-2; TRBD1 is a possible D gene (7 bases). CDR3 length: 12 amino acids. Between the trimmed V and J ends, which lost 11 bases and 7 bases, there was a span of 14 bases. Germline values: CDR1 MGHDK, CDR2 SYGVNS. CDR3 nucleotides: TGTGCCTCCCAGGGGGGCGGCGGGGAGCTGTTTTTT. Its protein product is CASQGGGGELFF.

Comment on this clone: The same CDR3 can be traced to other DNA sequences in this sample. The chain joins TRBV11-3 to TRBJ1-3, with D possibly TRBD1 on 6 matching bases. This CDR3 region has 16 residues. Germline-derived CDR1 and CDR2 are SGHNT and YENEEA. V lost 3 bases and J 0 bases, leaving 12 bases between the germline ends. In nucleotides, the CDR3 is TGTGCCAGCAGCTTGGGGGGGCAGGCCTCTGGAAACACCATATATTTT. Amino acids: CASSLGGQASGNTIYF.

The V gene is TRBV3-1 (or the pseudogene TRBV3-2), the J gene TRBJ1-5; D uncertain. V was pared by 3 bases and J by 0 bases, with 9 bases between. Germline CDR1 LGHDT, CDR2 YNNKEL (reference sequence). This CDR3 region has 15 residues. CDR3 DNA: TGTGCCAGCAGCCAGGGCAGCTATAGCAATCAGCCCCAGCATTTT. Translated: CASSQGSYSNQPQHF.

The chain has TRBV6-4 and TRBJ1-6; no definite D call. Looked up from germline, CDR1 is MRHNA and CDR2 is SNTAGT. Trimming stripped 6 bases from V and 9 bases from J, with 15 bases between. The CDR3 extends over 14 amino acids. The CDR3 sequence is CASSEDEGSSPLHF. The CDR3 bases are TGTGCCAGCAGCGAAGACGAGGGATCTTCACCCCTCCACTTT.

The table lists this clone with a few counts. The V call is TRBV19, the J call TRBJ1-5, with D unclear. CDR1 is LNHDA and CDR2 is SQIVND in the germline V gene (reference sequence). CDR3 length equals 14 residues. V lost 4 bases and J lost 5, with 12 bases in between. CDR3 bases: TGTGCCAGTAGTAACCCTCCCAGATATCAGCCCCAGCATTTT. This gives the protein CASSNPPRYQPQHF.

The chain links TRBV30 to TRBJ1-2; D is unclear. Germline CDR1 is GTSNPN and CDR2 is SVGIG (reference sequence). Trimming stripped 0 bases from V and 7 bases from J, with 6 bases between. This CDR3 is 11 amino acids long. The CDR3 protein is CAWSVGIGYTF. DNA for the CDR3: TGTGCCTGGAGTGTGGGGATTGGCTACACCTTC. Supplemented by reference TRBV30 and TRBJ1-2, the full variable domain reads SQTIHQWPATLVQPVGSPLSLECTVEGTSNPNLYWYRQAAGRGLQLLFYSVGIGQISSEVPQNLSASRPQDRQFILSSKKLLLSDSGFYLCAWSVGIGYTFGSGTRLTVV.

The CDR3 spells CSVNLLQTEQFF. CDR3 DNA: TGCAGCGTTAATTTGCTTCAGACTGAGCAGTTCTTC. The chain is built from TRBV29-1 and TRBJ2-1, with unresolved D. CDR3 size: 12 residues. Germline V gene lookup returns CDR1 SQVTM and CDR2 ANQGSEA. Trimming removed 5 bases from V and 9 bases from J, with 14 bases in between.

V usage is TRBV15 and J usage is TRBJ1-1; no reliable D call. Germline CDR1 is LNHNV and CDR2 is YYDKDF (reference sequence). V lost 3 bases to trimming and J lost 1 base, with 6 bases between them. The CDR3 runs 13 residues. The CDR3 loop is CATSRLENTEAFF. The CDR3 DNA follows: TGTGCCACCAGCAGGTTGGAGAACACTGAAGCTTTCTTT. The full variable domain, with the rest looked up from reference TRBV15 and TRBJ1-1, is DAMVIQNPRYQVTQFGKPVTLSCSQTLNHNVMYWYQQKSSQAPKLLFHYYDKDFNNEADTPDNFQSRRPNTSFCFLDIRSPGLGDTAMYLCATSRLENTEAFFGQGTRLTVV.

The chain joins TRBV19 to TRBJ1-5; D gene ambiguous. The germline CDR1 and CDR2 sequences are LNHDA and SQIVND (reference sequence). Trimming left V 4 bases short and J 2 bases short, with 9 bases between. The CDR3 spans 14 residues. CDR3 DNA sequence: TGTGCCAGTAGTAACTTATTGGGCAATCAGCCCCAGCATTTT. Translating gives CASSNLLGNQPQHF.

The J gene is TRBJ1-3, the V gene TRBV6-5; D unclear. V lost 2 bases, J lost 0 bases, and 11 bases lay in between. Germline V gene lookup returns CDR1 MNHEY and CDR2 SVGAGI. The CDR3 runs 16 residues. CDR3 coding DNA: TGTGCCAGCAGTTACGAAGGCCTAAGCTCTGGAAACACCATATATTTT. Amino acids: CASSYEGLSSGNTIYF.